This note documents a single T cell receptor (beta chain) sequence. This clone was detected only once. The antigen this receptor binds is unknown. Per-nucleotide qualities are absent, and no much larger clonotype sits a single base away. The cohort consisted of 600 to 750 healthy bone marrow donors. Cohort members were all nominally healthy when sampled, although unrecorded immune exposures were likely present. The donor tested CMV seronegative, placing the donor among the 350 or so seronegative members of the cohort. A peripheral blood sample was provided by each donor, and peripheral blood mononuclear cells were used for TCR beta sequencing. Genomic DNA extraction from the blood cell samples was performed with the Qiagen DNeasy Blood Extraction Kit. This sample was taken from a study of cytomegalovirus exposure and HLA in healthy donors (dated by TCRdb to the late 2010s). In terms of the full investigation: According to an earlier analysis of 550 to 700 of the donors, 150 million to 200 million T cells yielded over 100 million unique TCR beta sequences and around 280 Gb of sequence data. About 300 gigabases of sequencing data and about 92 million unique TCR sequences made up an early release that covered roughly 670 HLA-typed donors. Of the roughly 410 genotyped donors, 75% to 85% were placed in the genetic ancestry cluster associated with self-reported Caucasian donors. The study was designed to test whether signatures of past pathogen exposure could be identified by cataloging public T cell receptors. Using immunosequencing, the study profiled T cell repertoires from 640 or so subjects and related those repertoires to cytomegalovirus serostatus. Besides the first cohort of 666 subjects, a separate validation cohort made up of 120 different subjects was used. To predict cytomegalovirus infection status, the study brought together high-throughput TCR immunosequencing, statistical association of individual TCRs with disease status, and machine learning. To study patterns of TCR occurrence, a later analysis re-analyzed previously published TCR beta repertoires from 500 to 850 donors and added high-resolution HLA genotyping. Rather than drawing on any new phenotypic data, the later analysis identified candidate immune exposures from TCR beta sequences and the way those sequences occurred across donors. An earlier analysis of fewer than 750 of the donors used high-throughput TCR beta sequencing to judge whether each TCR beta V gene segment behaved as functional or pseudogenic. Donor age, sex, ethnicity and CMV serostatus were compiled alongside the repertoire data. A later genetic analysis used genome-wide SNP genotypes for about three fifths of the 666 donors, treating that subset as a discovery cohort. Every repertoire in the discovery cohort had been generated on one and the same sequencing platform. Both class I and class II loci were covered by HLA typing, at four-digit resolution. Typing coverage varied by locus: about 620-630 donors for A, B, C, DRB1 and DQB1; under 550 for DQA1; about 590 for DPA1; approximately 470 for DPB1. About five DR-DQ haplotypes were handled as single units for association and clustering because linkage in the cohort was strong. Among about 400 genotyped donors of the cohort, an average of around 240,000 unique TCR beta nucleotide sequences was sequenced per donor, of which roughly 18% were non-productive. Overall study results and their limits: The earlier analysis of almost 600 of the donors excluded roughly 16 rarely observed V segments, including chromosome 9 orphons, because counts were too low. In a later analysis, most CMV-associated TCR beta chains were found to appear HLA-restricted, with HLA associations seemingly driven largely by CMV exposure. V-gene and J-gene trimming of TCR beta chains was associated with a missense DCLRE1C variant in a later genetic analysis, and the association was replicated in an independent cohort. Because the 87-base-pair reads could not distinguish some IMGT-functional V segments, including TRBV6-2 and TRBV6-3, those segments were excluded. A later analysis found that TCR association rates varied across HLA loci, with DRB1 alleles showing the most associated TCRs and HLA-C alleles the fewest. The only immune exposure information available for the cohort was CMV serostatus. It was suggested by the authors that the approach could potentially be generalized to other disease states and immunological phenotypes. In vitro tests confirmed that a few of the cytomegalovirus-associated TCR beta chains recognize cytomegalovirus antigens. Sequencing depth was assumed to be roughly uniform across donors in the presence/absence analyses, though that assumption may not hold. This cohort had only TCR beta chains sequenced, and the lack of alpha or paired-chain data limited which features could be detected. While some public TCRs were present in many individuals, most TCR sequences turned up only very rarely across donors. A cluster of highly shared sequence variants was judged likely to be a technical artifact of the sequencing pipeline. A later analysis found that HLA-associated TCR beta chains were more clonally expanded and had lower generation probabilities than equally common non-associated chains. In an earlier analysis of some 550 of the donors, most TCR beta V segments were observed in productive rearrangements about 87% or about 30% of the time, broadly matching IMGT annotations. Correlated functional status among segregating V segments might be attributable to linkage disequilibrium, but an unknown experimental factor could not be ruled out. The classifier was reported to diagnose cytomegalovirus status with high specificity and sensitivity in both the original cohort and the validation cohort. Strong co-occurrence of HLA alleles, especially DR and DQ, made assigning TCR associations to individual alleles difficult. A total of roughly 160 TCR beta chains were listed by the study as associated with cytomegalovirus. A further reported finding was that TCR beta sequences accurately predicted the HLA-A and HLA-B alleles for most subjects in the first cohort. Specific HLA alleles were associated with over 15,000 TCR beta sequences at a false discovery rate of 0.05 in a later analysis. According to a later genetic analysis, donors in an Asian-associated ancestry cluster had fewer N-insertions in productive TCRs than the approximately 630-donor mean. Because some donors lacked HLA typing at each locus, the association tests relied only on the typed subset. In a later analysis, several top co-occurrence clusters were reported to appear linked to parvovirus B19, influenza, CMV and Epstein-Barr virus.

Relative to germline, V is 5 bases shorter and J is 2 bases shorter, with 9 bases between their ends. Inclusive of the bounding cysteine and phenylalanine, the CDR3 is 13 residues long. The entry retains the CDR3 DNA only, 39 bases that are in frame from base 1. The germline V gene (reference sequence) supplies CDR1 SEHNR and CDR2 FQNEAQ. Library preparation employed the immunoSEQ multiplex PCR assay. The multiplex PCR relied on a mix of 60 forward primers for TCR Vbeta segments and 13 reverse primers for TCR Jbeta segments. The CDR3 region of rearranged TCR beta genes was amplified from genomic DNA with a multiplex PCR assay. Amplified TCR beta libraries were sequenced as 87-base-pair reads on the Illumina HiSeq System. The paper's data handling went like this. A later analysis counted tens of millions of unique TCR beta chains across the 600 to 850 repertoires, and 10 million to 11 million of these chains were shared by at least two donors. Raw reads were error-corrected and collapsed into unique sequences with a nearest-neighbor algorithm that merged closely related sequences to remove PCR and sequencing errors. CDR3 sequences were aligned to IMGT reference sequences to assign V, D and J gene segments. Each retained sequence needed at least a six-nucleotide match to both a V gene segment and a J gene segment. A rearrangement counted as productive if the CDR3 had no stop codons and remained in frame with V and J, and every other rearrangement counted as non-productive. CDR3 was defined by IMGT convention, running from the second conserved V-encoded cysteine to the conserved J-encoded phenylalanine. In an earlier analysis of more than 550 of the donors, sequences lacking an unambiguous match to a single V gene segment were excluded. In an earlier analysis of a few hundred of the donors, a V segment was called functional when productive rearrangements were above 56.7%, and segregating when the standard deviation between donors exceeded 5%. A statistical classification framework was built to diagnose cytomegalovirus status from the catalog of TCR beta chain sequences. V and J gene assignment, in a later analysis, came from comparing TCR nucleotide sequences with IMGT/GENE-DB human TR gene sequences. The TCRdist pipeline was used in a later analysis to assign CDR3 sequences and most-parsimonious VDJ recombination scenarios. A later analysis defined each TCR beta chain by its CDR3 amino acid sequence plus V-gene family, and excluded reads lacking a unique V-gene family. To address suspected cross-contamination and a sequencing artifact, a later analysis removed 550 to 750 highly shared, low-generation-probability nucleotide sequences. In a later analysis, a clonal expansion index was calculated for each public chain from normalized within-repertoire ranks of inferred template counts. A later analysis computed generation probabilities with a VDJ recombination model fitted to out-of-frame rearrangements, and checked the results against IGoR. In a later analysis, TCR-TCR, TCR-HLA and TCR-CMV co-occurrence was scored with hypergeometric tests, and a repertoire-size bias correction was applied to TCR pairs. In a later analysis, false discovery rates were estimated by permuting HLA or CMV assignments 20 times. In a later analysis, co-occurring TCRs were grouped using DBSCAN, and TCRdist sequence similarity was added for clustering within HLA-allele-positive subsets. For co-occurrence clustering, repertoires with fewer than 30,000 or more than 120,000 public chains were excluded, along with five repertoires with anomalous nucleotide sharing. Drawn from immuneACCESS, this table holds only the in-frame rearrangements with V and J called that TCRdb kept. Clones are partly lost; checked studies trace under half to an unresolved V gene and leave the rest unexplained. V and J calls and clone size are copied from that table; D and trimming were computed from the DNA. The sample profile shows over 120,000 clones; 80% to 85% of them were found once. The ten largest clonotypes hold 2.5% to 3.5% of the sample.

Material: PBMCs. This receptor chain uses TRBV7-9 and TRBJ1-1; confidence is insufficient to name the D gene. The clonotype comes from a woman in her 30s in good health and CMV-seronegative. The sequenced DNA is TGTGCCAGCAGCGCAGACACAAACACTGAAGCTTTCTTT. This translates into CASSADTNTEAFF.